A single TCR beta chain is shown here with its context. This entry comes from a study of blood T cell repertoires in COVID-19. The repertoire was sequenced with immunoSEQ multiplex PCR; TCRdb's copy has only in-frame clones and lacks some. The table includes about 170,000 clones, about 91% detected once. Each participant's cohort was designated according to participant-reported clinical history. The CDR3 runs to 14 residues. The V and J ends lost 3 bases and 5 bases, in that order; junction bases with no gene match: 4. Looked up from germline, CDR1 is KGHSH and CDR2 is LQKENI. J is TRBJ2-5 and V is TRBV18; 9 bases line up with TRBD1. This sequence was found in a woman aged 18 to 35 who had recovered from COVID-19. The sample was PBMCs or T cells enriched from blood (not recorded which). The CDR3 loop is CASSPRTGAETQYF. The CDR3 DNA reads as TGTGCCAGCTCACCTAGGACAGGGGCTGAGACCCAGTACTTC.